The 20 T cell receptor beta chains below come from one sample, sequenced in a study of T cell responses to AZD1222 COVID-19 vaccine. The assay was immunoSEQ multiplex PCR, and TCRdb's table has in-frame clones only and misses some. In the table there are just under 35,000 clones, around nine tenths of which are singletons. The sample consisted of peripheral blood, taken on day 0 of AZD1222 vaccination. These receptors all come from an adult in good health.

The chain combines TRBV5-6 with TRBJ1-1; TRBD1 aligns across 9 bases. With V trimmed by 3 bases and J by 0 bases, 3 bases remained unmatched. From germline, CDR1 is SGHDT and CDR2 YYEEEE. This CDR3 contains 15 residues. The CDR3 loop is CASSSYRGLNTEAFF. CDR3 in DNA: TGTGCCAGCAGCTCATACAGGGGGCTGAACACTGAAGCTTTCTTT.

The V and J genes are TRBV28 and TRBJ2-7; the D gene is possibly TRBD2 (5 bases). The V gene's germline CDR1 is MDHEN and CDR2 SYDVKM. CDR3 length: 15 amino acids. Trimming removed 4 bases at V and 0 bases at J, with 13 bases between. CDR3 bases: TGTGCCAGCAGTTGGTGGGCCGAGGGCTCCTACGAGCAGTACTTC. This codes for CASSWWAEGSYEQYF.

The V gene is TRBV6-2 or TRBV6-3, the J gene TRBJ2-7; D assignment may be TRBD1 or TRBD2 (6 bases each). In germline, CDR1 is MNHEY, CDR2 SVGEGT. CDR3 size: 19 residues. V shed 1 base and J shed 7 bases, with 29 bases lying between them. The CDR3 DNA follows: TGTGCCAGCAGTTACTTCTCCCCCTCAACGGGGGCTTTAATCGGGGAGCAGTACTTC. This encodes CASSYFSPSTGALIGEQYF.

This rearrangement joins TRBV27 to TRBJ1-1, with 8 bases matching TRBD1. The CDR3 length is 14 residues. The junction had 9 bases not matched to a gene; V was cut back by 7 bases and J by 5 bases. The germline V gene has CDR1 MNHEY and CDR2 SMNVEV (reference sequence). The CDR3 DNA sequence: TGTGCCAGCAATGGGGACAGGTGGTCTACTGAAGCTTTCTTT. Its protein is CASNGDRWSTEAFF.

This clone has a handful of counts. The chain carries TRBV11-2 and TRBJ1-2; no definite D call. The V end lost 3 bases, the J end lost 7 bases, and 12 bases lay between the germline ends. The CDR3 is 13 residues long. CDR1 is SGHAT and CDR2 is FQNNGV in the germline V gene. CDR3 nucleotides: TGTGCCAGCAGCTTCGACGGCCCGGTTGGCTACACCTTC. This gives the protein CASSFDGPVGYTF.

The gene calls are TRBV5-6 and TRBJ1-1, with 7 bases identical to TRBD1. The germline V gene encodes CDR1 SGHDT and CDR2 YYEEEE. The CDR3 covers 13 residues. V dropped 4 bases and J dropped 11; count of bases not matched to a gene: 11. Written as DNA, the CDR3 is TGTGCCAGCAGCCGAAACAGGGGCCGCATGGCTTTCTTT. Amino acid sequence: CASSRNRGRMAFF.

J is TRBJ1-6 and V is TRBV9, with a weak D call TRBD1 (5 bases). The CDR3 totals 15 residues. Trimming pared 3 bases from V and 8 bases from J, leaving 15 bases between. CDR1 and CDR2 from the germline V gene are SGDLS and YYNGEE. Written as DNA, the CDR3 is TGTGCCAGCAGCGCGGATGGGCAGGGCGATTCACCCCTCCACTTT. Protein: CASSADGQGDSPLHF.

The rearrangement uses TRBV28 and TRBJ2-7, with TRBD2 identical over 12 bases. Germline CDR1 is MDHEN and CDR2 is SYDVKM. The CDR3 is made up of 14 amino acids. V was clipped by 5 bases and J by 7 bases; unmatched bases: 6. Here the CDR3 reads CASSLPSGRGEQYF. Written as DNA, the CDR3 is TGTGCCAGCAGTCTTCCTAGCGGGAGGGGGGAGCAGTACTTC.

This sequence joins TRBV14 and TRBJ2-1; possible D gene TRBD2, 6 bases. The CDR3 totals 15 residues. V lost 1 base to trimming and J lost 4 bases, with 11 bases between them. Per the germline V gene, CDR1 is SGHDN and CDR2 is FVKESK. The CDR3 protein is CASSQGSGLYNEQFF. CDR3 coding DNA: TGTGCCAGCAGCCAAGGTAGCGGCCTTTACAATGAGCAGTTCTTC. Complete variable domain (other parts from reference TRBV14 and TRBJ2-1): EAGVTQFPSHSVIEKGQTVTLRCDPISGHDNLYWYRRVMGKEIKFLLHFVKESKQDESGMPNNRFLAERTGGTYSTLKVQPAELEDSGVYFCASSQGSGLYNEQFFGPGTRLTVL.

V is TRBV3-1 (or the pseudogene TRBV3-2) and J is TRBJ2-1; D is perhaps TRBD1 or TRBD2 (5 bases each). The CDR3 contains 17 residues. V lost 3 bases and J lost 0, with 15 bases in between. Germline lookup yields CDR1 LGHDT and CDR2 YNNKEL (reference sequence). The DNA for the CDR3 is TGTGCCAGCAGCCATTCCCTCGGGGCCAGCTCCTACAATGAGCAGTTCTTC. Encoded protein: CASSHSLGASSYNEQFF.

This rearrangement joins TRBV27 to TRBJ2-7; the D gene could be TRBD1 or TRBD2 (5 bases each). V lost 4 bases, J lost 5 bases, and 12 bases lay in between. This CDR3 is 13 amino acids long. Looked up from germline, CDR1 is MNHEY and CDR2 is SMNVEV (reference sequence). The CDR3 coding sequence is TGTGCCAGCAGTTCGGGACCCTGGGACGAGCAGTACTTC. It yields the protein CASSSGPWDEQYF.

The V and J genes are TRBV7-8 and TRBJ1-2; no firm D call. The ends were cut back, 1 base at V and 2 bases at J, with 8 bases in the middle. The CDR3 covers 14 residues. Germline V gene sequence: CDR1 SGHVS, CDR2 FQNEAQ. CDR3 amino acids: CASSLGSANYGYTF. The CDR3 DNA is TGTGCCAGCAGCTTAGGTTCAGCAAACTATGGCTACACCTTC.

V and J are TRBV10-3 and TRBJ1-3; no reliable D call. CDR1 is ENHRY and CDR2 is SYGVKD in the germline V gene. V lost 2 bases, J lost 3 bases, and 5 bases lay in between. This CDR3 region has 13 residues. CDR3 residues: CAISEAIGNTIYF. Written as DNA, the CDR3 is TGTGCCATCAGTGAGGCAATTGGAAACACCATATATTTT.

The rearrangement links TRBV4-1 to TRBJ1-2; D is unclear. The V gene's germline CDR1 is MGHRA and CDR2 YSYEKL. The CDR3 totals 12 residues. The V end was cut by 1 base, the J end by 7 bases, with 7 bases between. The CDR3 protein is CASSQVGSGYTF. DNA of the CDR3: TGCGCCAGCAGCCAAGTTGGATCTGGCTACACCTTC.

The gene calls are TRBV4-1 and TRBJ2-1; 11 bases align to TRBD2. Looked up from germline, CDR1 is MGHRA and CDR2 is YSYEKL. The V and J ends lost 4 bases and 9 bases, in that order; junction bases with no gene match: 17. The CDR3 contains 18 residues. As DNA, the CDR3 is TGCGCCAGCAGCCCTCGGATTCTAGCGGGGGGACCGGGAGGTGAGCAGTTCTTC. It codes for CASSPRILAGGPGGEQFF.

The chain is built from TRBV9 and TRBJ2-2; perhaps D is TRBD1 or TRBD2 (5 bases each). The CDR3 runs 15 residues. CDR1 is SGDLS, CDR2 YYNGEE, per germline. V lost 0 bases and J lost 3, with 9 bases in between. Here the CDR3 reads CASSVDGTHTGELFF. CDR3 sequence (DNA): TGTGCCAGCAGCGTAGACGGGACCCACACCGGGGAGCTGTTTTTT.

The rearrangement links TRBV3-1 (or the pseudogene TRBV3-2) to TRBJ1-3; 7 bases are shared with TRBD1. Germline-derived CDR1 and CDR2 are LGHDT and YNNKEL (reference sequence). V was pared by 5 bases and J by 0 bases, with 4 bases of the junction left unmatched. This CDR3 contains 15 residues. The CDR3 region is CASSLGTASGNTIYF. The DNA for the CDR3 is TGTGCCAGCAGCTTAGGGACAGCCTCTGGAAACACCATATATTTT.

The chain joins TRBV4-2 to TRBJ2-4; 7 bases fit TRBD2. V lost 0 bases, J lost 8 bases, and 13 bases stayed unmatched. The CDR3 runs to 17 residues. Germline values: CDR1 LGHNA, CDR2 YNFKEQ. CDR3 bases: TGTGCCAGCAGCCAAGATCCGACTAGCTTAAGGTGGGACATTCAGTACTTC. Translation: CASSQDPTSLRWDIQYF.

The rearrangement joins TRBV13 to TRBJ2-5; perhaps TRBD2 as D (6 bases). Trimming removed 3 bases at V and 5 bases at J, with 19 bases between. Per germline, CDR1 PRHDT and CDR2 FYEKMQ (reference sequence). This CDR3 has 16 residues. The CDR3 reads CASSLSTGGAGETQYF. The CDR3 DNA reads TGTGCCAGCAGCTTGTCCACCGGTGGGGCGGGGGAGACCCAGTACTTC.

The CDR3 nucleotides are TGTGCCAGCACTCCAAGGGGTTATGGCTACACCTTC. Protein sequence: CASTPRGYGYTF. The rearrangement joins TRBV28 to TRBJ1-2, with D perhaps matching TRBD1 (5 bases). V lost 7 bases to trimming and J lost 5 bases, with 11 bases between them. CDR1 MDHEN and CDR2 SYDVKM come from the germline V gene. CDR3 size: 12 residues.